This T cell receptor beta chain was recovered during a study of regulatory T cells in long-lasting Graves disease. Relying on iRepertoire HTBI primers and Arm-PCR of CDR3 regions, the team built TCR beta libraries. Authors' methods: Detected in the samples were over 60 TRBV and 14 TRBJ segments. TCRdb re-called the multiplex PCR reads through MiXCR, storing one row per CDR3 protein. Clone size and V and J calls follow TCRdb, not the original study. This table has around 420,000 distinct CDR3 sequences, over 14% appearing once. CDR3 size: 14 residues. The germline V and J ends were trimmed by 0 bases and 3 bases, with 8 bases remaining between them. Per the germline V gene, CDR1 is LGHNT and CDR2 is FRNRAP. This clonotype was detected only a few times. As to time point: newly diagnosed GD, antithyroid drugs for less than 3 months. From RNA extracted from PBMCs, the TCR library was made. These records were also assigned to another study, of T cells in Graves' hyperthyroidism and ophthalmopathy. From that paper: Uncontrolled infections, other autoimmune diseases, pregnancy or lactation led to exclusion of patients. For the diagnoses, clinical symptoms, serum thyroxine and TRAb, thyroid ultrasound and orbital computed tomography were used. When the TCR CDR3 underwent first-round RT-PCR, the HTBI primer set was used.

The sample consisted of peripheral blood mononuclear cells (PBMCs), taken at new diagnosis, from a patient treated with antithyroid drugs. This sequence originates from a woman between 40 and 55 years old with Graves disease. The J gene is TRBJ2-5, the V gene TRBV12-5; D may match TRBD1 or TRBD2 (5 bases each). CDR3 amino acids: CASGLVGEEETQYF. CDR3 nucleotides: TGTGCTAGTGGTTTGGTGGGGGAAGAAGAGACCCAGTACTTC.